This TCR beta chain derives from a study of shared clonotypes between healthy human individuals. In the naive CD8 group, cells lacked CD45RO and were positively selected for CCR7, so terminally differentiated effector memory CD45RA+ cells were left out. The germline V gene has CDR1 ENHRY and CDR2 SYGVKD. Trimming cost V 3 bases and J 0 bases, with 13 bases left between them. CDR3 size: 16 residues. Splitting of each subset's genomic DNA was done evenly across several immunoSEQ plates. Sequenced by immunoSEQ multiplex PCR; TCRdb stores in-frame clones only, minus some. This sample carries some 2 million clones, about 95% of them seen once, and the ten largest clones take 1.1%.

This receptor was obtained from a man younger than 35 in good health. This chain uses TRBV10-3 with TRBJ2-3; D perhaps matches TRBD2 (5 bases). Sequencing was done on a sample of naive CD8+ T cells sorted from blood. This CDR3 reads CAISDGLQTSTDTQYF. The CDR3 region has the DNA TGTGCCATCAGTGACGGACTGCAGACTAGCACAGATACGCAGTATTTT.